This entry features one TCR beta chain sequence. Original processing notes: Quantification of nucleated cells was approximated via reference gene primer amplification. The method was immunoSEQ multiplex PCR; TCRdb's version includes in-frame clones alone and lacks a portion of them. The V and J calls and clone size come from that table; D and trimming were worked out from the DNA. The repertoire holds roughly 90,000 clones, about 82% seen once, with roughly 27% in the top ten. Trimming pared 7 bases from V and 1 base from J, leaving 10 bases between. Germline V gene data show CDR1 as MDHEN and CDR2 as SYDVKM. This CDR3 contains 13 residues. These data come from a study of blood T cell repertoires in COVID-19.

This TCR came from a human donor in a cohort sampled during active COVID-19. The chain joins TRBV28 to TRBJ1-1, with D possibly TRBD1 on 5 matching bases. Sequencing was performed on peripheral blood. The CDR3 protein is CASMDTTNTEAFF. CDR3 in DNA: TGTGCCAGCATGGACACTACGAACACTGAAGCTTTCTTT. The whole variable domain, remainder taken from reference TRBV28 and TRBJ1-1, is DVKVTQSSRYLVKRTGEKVFLECVQDMDHENMFWYRQDPGLGLRLIYFSYDVKMKEKGDIPEGYSVSREKKERFSLILESASTNQTSMYLCASMDTTNTEAFFGQGTRLTVV.